The T cell receptor beta chain under discussion was sequenced for a study of blood T cell repertoires in COVID-19 (dated by TCRdb to the early 2020s). The study in broad terms: Samples covering the acute and convalescent phases of COVID-19 were provided by collaborators in the United States, Italy and Spain. Deeply sampled blood TCRbeta repertoires from subjects exposed to, actively infected with, or recovered from COVID-19 were included in the dataset. The prospective study material was composed of cDNA or gDNA derived from T cells, B-cell-depleted T cells, or PBMCs. HLA class I and class II types, where available, came from metadata supplied by the sample provider rather than from assay-based typing. A de-identified subject ID, COVID-19 status, age in years and sex were almost always included in the sample metadata. Samples came from the ongoing ImmuneRACE study (first 160 participants) plus 1,254 subjects from 6 global collaborators. The repertoires were made available in a free public database intended to serve as a resource for research on the immune response to SARS-CoV-2. The research as a whole found: The quantity of clinical and demographic metadata differed by source and by participant and was supplied without curation.

The immunoSEQ Assay, a bias-controlled multiplex PCR, was used to amplify TCRbeta CDR3 regions from genomic DNA. From the authors' description of their analysis: Within the assay, amplification of reference gene primers was used to estimate how many nucleated cells each sample contained. To quantify the absolute abundance of each unique TCRbeta CDR3 rearrangement, sequence reads were collapsed and filtered. For each sample, productive Simpson clonality was calculated as the square root of Simpson's diversity index over productive rearrangements. Imported from immuneACCESS, the table was reduced by TCRdb to in-frame sequences with V and J called. These copies leave out some clones; in studies compared against another copy, an unresolved V gene accounts for under half, and the cause of the remainder is not known. V and J calls and clone size are as listed in that table; D and trimming were resolved from the DNA. For this sample there are 140,000 to 150,000 clones; around 86% appear just once. The ten top clones hold about 11% of the sample.

In the prospective study, participants were roughly 18 to 95 years old, resided in 24 geographic areas of the United States, and were enrolled through a virtual design. To assign participants to cohorts, the prospective study relied on clinical history that participants themselves reported in a screening survey and a study questionnaire. ImmuneRACE Cohort 3 recovered participants were defined by two consecutive negative NP/OP PCR tests, healthcare professional clearance, or symptom resolution. Each participant in the prospective study had whole blood, serum and a nasopharyngeal or oropharyngeal swab collected by mobile phlebotomists. Additional blood draws and questionnaires over an approximately 2-month period could optionally be provided by prospective study participants. Before DNA extraction, blood samples from the prospective study were shipped at room temperature or frozen. Note on this clone: What antigen it recognizes has not been identified. Nothing much larger sits one base from this clone, and base qualities are not available.

Trimming takes 4 bases off V and 6 bases off J; junction bases not matched to a gene: 11. Taken from cysteine to phenylalanine, the CDR3 has 15 residues. The CDR3 DNA has 45 bases and is translated from base 1. CDR1 is given as KGHSH and CDR2 as LQKENI, both from the germline V gene. The TCR sequence derives from a man in his sixties who had recovered from COVID-19. Sequenced material: PBMCs or T cells enriched from blood (not recorded which). The chain is made from TRBV18 and TRBJ2-7; the junction holds 8 bases that match TRBD1. The CDR3 here reads CASSLSVQGAVEQYF. The DNA reads TGTGCCAGCTCACTTTCCGTTCAGGGGGCAGTCGAGCAGTACTTC.